What follows describes a single T cell receptor beta chain. The source of the sample is a study of blood T cell repertoires in COVID-19. Turning to the study itself: Collection of acute and convalescent COVID-19 samples took place in the United States, Italy and Spain. PBMCs, B-cell-depleted T cells, or T cells were the source of the cDNA or gDNA that made up the material.

Trimming removed 3 bases at V and 6 bases at J, with 4 bases between. CDR1 is SGHKS and CDR2 is YYEKEE in the germline V gene (reference sequence). There are 11 residues in the CDR3. Here immunoSEQ multiplex PCR was the method, and the copy in TCRdb shows in-frame clones only, minus some. The sample shows fewer than 300,000 clones, 85% of them seen only once. The chain carries TRBV5-5 and TRBJ2-1; D gene uncertain. The sequence was obtained from a human donor in a cohort sampled during active COVID-19. What was sequenced was peripheral blood. The CDR3 protein is CASSWSNEQFF. The CDR3 DNA reads as TGTGCCAGCAGCTGGAGCAATGAGCAGTTCTTC.